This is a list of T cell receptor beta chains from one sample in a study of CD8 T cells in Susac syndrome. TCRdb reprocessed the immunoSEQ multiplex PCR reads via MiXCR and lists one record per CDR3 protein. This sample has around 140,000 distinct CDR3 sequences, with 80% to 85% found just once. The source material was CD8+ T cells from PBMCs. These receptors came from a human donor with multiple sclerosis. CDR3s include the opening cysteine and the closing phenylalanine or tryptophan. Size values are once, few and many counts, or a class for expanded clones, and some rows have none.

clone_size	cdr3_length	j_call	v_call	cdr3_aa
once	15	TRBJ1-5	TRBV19	CASSIDADYNQPQHF
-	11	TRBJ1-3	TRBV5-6	CASSFANTIYF
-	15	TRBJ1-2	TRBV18	CASSQRDFSNYGYTF
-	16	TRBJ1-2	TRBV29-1	CSVPGQGIGSNYGYTF
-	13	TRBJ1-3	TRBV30	CAWSGDSGNTIYF
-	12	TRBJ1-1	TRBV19	CASTPRAGEAFF
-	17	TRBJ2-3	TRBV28	CASSKTGQPDATDTQYF
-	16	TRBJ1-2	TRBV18	CASSRGLSVSNYGYTF
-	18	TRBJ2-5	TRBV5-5	CASSLGWLAEPGQETQYF
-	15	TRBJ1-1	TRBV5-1	CASRLSGTGSRGAFF
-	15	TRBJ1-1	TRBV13	CASSLLAGLNTEAFF
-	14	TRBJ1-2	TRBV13	CASSLRTGIYGYTF
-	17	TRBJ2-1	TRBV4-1	CASSRSGARQGFFEQFF
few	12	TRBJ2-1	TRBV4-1	CASSQEGHEQFF
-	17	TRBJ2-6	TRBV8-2	CGNRYKITQSRANVLTF
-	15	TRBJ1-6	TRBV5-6	CASSFGTGGTSPLHF
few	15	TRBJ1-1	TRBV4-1	CASSGWDSVSAEAFF
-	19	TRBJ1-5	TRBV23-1	CASSQSCRGEISSNQPQHF
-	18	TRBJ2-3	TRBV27	CASSLIGPTGGLRDTQYF
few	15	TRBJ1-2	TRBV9	CASSSGGTGDDGYTF
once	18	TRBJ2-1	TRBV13	CASSYGLAGGPSPNEQFF
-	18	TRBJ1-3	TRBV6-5	CASSYSSGPLRSGNTIYF
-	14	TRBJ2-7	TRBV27	CASTPGRGSYEQYF
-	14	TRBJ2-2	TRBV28	CATGDGGLTGELFF
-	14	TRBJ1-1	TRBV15	CATSREGLGHEAFF
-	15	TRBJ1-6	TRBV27	CASSPGWGRNSPLHF
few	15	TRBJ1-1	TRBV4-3	CASSQDMWGGGEAFF
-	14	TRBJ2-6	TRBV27	CASSLTFGANVLTF
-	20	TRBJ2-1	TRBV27	CASSFLITSGGVFSYNEQFF
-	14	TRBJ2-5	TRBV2	CASSEILTSETQYF
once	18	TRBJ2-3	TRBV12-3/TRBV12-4	CASSHTRGRGVSTDTQYF
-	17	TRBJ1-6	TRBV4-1	CASSPPGSGKAHSPLHF
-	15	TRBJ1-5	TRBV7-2	CASSLEPGGNQPQHF
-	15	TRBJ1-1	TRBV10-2	CASSEPPGTNTEAFF
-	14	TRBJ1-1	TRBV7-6	CASSTESRGTEAFF
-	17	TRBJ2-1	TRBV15	CATSSNDGGSSYNEQFF
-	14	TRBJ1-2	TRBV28	CASSPQGYGYGYTF
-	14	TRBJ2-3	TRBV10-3	CAISEDRGGDTQYF
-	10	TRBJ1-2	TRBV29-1	CSVETGGYTF
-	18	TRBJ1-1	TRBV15	CATNQAGPVSRRNTEAFF
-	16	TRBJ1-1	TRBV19	CASSTRDMIMNTEAFF
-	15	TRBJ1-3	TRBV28	CASSFGTTSGNTIYF
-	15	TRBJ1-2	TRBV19	CASSLGTGGFYGYTF
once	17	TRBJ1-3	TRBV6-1	CASRNRDRESEGNTIYF
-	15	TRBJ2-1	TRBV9	CASSPLPGDYNEQFF
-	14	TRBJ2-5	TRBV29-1	CSGYLQGSGETQYF
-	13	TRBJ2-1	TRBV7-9	CASSWGAINEQFF
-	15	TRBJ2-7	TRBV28	CASSYPSGSSYEQYF
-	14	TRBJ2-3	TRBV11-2	CASSLRRGADTQYF
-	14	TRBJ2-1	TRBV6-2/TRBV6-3	CASSYGGAGNEQFF
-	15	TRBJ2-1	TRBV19	CASSIVPGLYNEQFF
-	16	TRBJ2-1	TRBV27	CASSLPGTGGSNEQFF
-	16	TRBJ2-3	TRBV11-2	CASSLGGTGVSDTQYF
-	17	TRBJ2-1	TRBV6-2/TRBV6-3	CASSPLAMWNGENEQFF
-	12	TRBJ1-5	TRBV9	CASSGGGEPQHF
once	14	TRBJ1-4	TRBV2	CASNAGGLGEKLFF
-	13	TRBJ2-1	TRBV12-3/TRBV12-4	CASSFRLVAEQFF
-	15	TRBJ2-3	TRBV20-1	CSARVIALHPDTQYF
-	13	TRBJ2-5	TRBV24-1	CATRGGSQETQYF